This TCR beta chain derives from a study of blood T cell repertoires in COVID-19. Study details: Sites across the United States, Italy and Spain contributed samples from acute and convalescent COVID-19. T cells, B-cell-depleted T cells, or PBMCs supplied cDNA or gDNA.

The CDR3 is 14 residues long. V was clipped by 4 bases and J by 0 bases, with 10 bases between them. Germline CDR1 is SGHRS and CDR2 is YFSETQ. Original data processing: Amplification of reference gene primers provided the estimated nucleated cell counts. Only in-frame clones appear in the TCRdb table, and some are missing; sequencing was by immunoSEQ multiplex PCR. That table gives V, J and clone size, and the DNA gave D and trimming. This table has approximately 350,000 clones, around 90% appearing once. The clonotype was recovered from a young woman who had recovered from COVID-19. This sequence joins TRBV5-1 and TRBJ1-2; a weak D match, TRBD1 (5 bases). Sample: peripheral blood. The CDR3: CASSGARPNYGYTF. CDR3 nucleotide sequence: TGCGCCAGCAGCGGGGCCCGACCTAACTATGGCTACACCTTC.